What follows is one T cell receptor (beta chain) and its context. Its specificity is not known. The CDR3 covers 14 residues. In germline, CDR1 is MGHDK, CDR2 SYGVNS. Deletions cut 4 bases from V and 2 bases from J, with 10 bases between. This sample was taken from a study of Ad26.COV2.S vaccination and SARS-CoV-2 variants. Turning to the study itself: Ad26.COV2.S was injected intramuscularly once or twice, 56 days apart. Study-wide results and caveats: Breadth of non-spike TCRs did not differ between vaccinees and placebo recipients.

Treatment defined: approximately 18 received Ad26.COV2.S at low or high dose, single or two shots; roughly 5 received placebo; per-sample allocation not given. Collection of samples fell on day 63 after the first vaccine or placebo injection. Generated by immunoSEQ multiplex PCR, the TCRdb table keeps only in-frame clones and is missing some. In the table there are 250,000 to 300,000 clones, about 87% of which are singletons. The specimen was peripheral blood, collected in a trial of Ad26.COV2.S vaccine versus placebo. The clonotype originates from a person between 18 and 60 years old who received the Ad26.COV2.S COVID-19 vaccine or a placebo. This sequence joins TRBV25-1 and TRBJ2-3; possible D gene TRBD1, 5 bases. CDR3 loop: CASSVGHHTDTQYF. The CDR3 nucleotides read TGTGCCAGCAGTGTAGGACACCACACAGATACGCAGTATTTT.